At least ten counts were recorded for the clone carrying this TCR beta chain. Its antigen remains unidentified. The sample comes from a study of tumor and adjacent non-tumor tissue in lung cancer. For the study at large: Each sample yielded about 4.17 million productive TCRbeta reads on average. Study results and limitations: Top 100 clones took a larger repertoire share in normal lung.

A modified ARM-PCR protocol with three rounds of nested PCR amplified TCRbeta. Via MiXCR, TCRdb re-called the multiplex PCR reads, giving one row per CDR3 protein. The sample records 43,000 or so distinct CDR3 sequences, 60% being singletons. With V trimmed by 6 bases and J by 1 base, 5 bases remained unmatched. The CDR3 runs to 14 residues. The template was RNA from unsorted bulk tissue. The normal lung tissue was taken more than 3 cm from the tumor edge. The sequence came from a man aged 45-60 years with non-small cell lung cancer. The chain carries TRBV12-3 or TRBV12-4 and TRBJ2-5; 7 bases are shared with TRBD1. Material: distant non-tumor lung tissue. The CDR3: CASSLGQVQETQYF. DNA for the CDR3: TGTGCCAGCAGCCTAGGACAGGTCCAAGAGACCCAGTACTTC.